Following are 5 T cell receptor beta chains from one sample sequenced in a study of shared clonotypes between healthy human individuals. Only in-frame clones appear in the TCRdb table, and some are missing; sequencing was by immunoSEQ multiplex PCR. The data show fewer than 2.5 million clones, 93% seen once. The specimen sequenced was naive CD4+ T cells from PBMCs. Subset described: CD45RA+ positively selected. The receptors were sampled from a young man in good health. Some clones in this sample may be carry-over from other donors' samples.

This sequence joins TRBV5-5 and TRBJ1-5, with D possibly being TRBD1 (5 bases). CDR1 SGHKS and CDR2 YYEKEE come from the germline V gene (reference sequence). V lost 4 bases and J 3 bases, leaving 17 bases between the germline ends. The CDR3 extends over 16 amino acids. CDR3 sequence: CASSAGIGGTNQPQHF. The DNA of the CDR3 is TGTGCCAGCAGCGCGGGGATTGGTGGGACCAATCAGCCCCAGCATTTT. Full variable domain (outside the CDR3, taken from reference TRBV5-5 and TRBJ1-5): DAGVTQSPTHLIKTRGQQVTLRCSPISGHKSVSWYQQVLGQGPQFIFQYYEKEERGRGNFPDRFSARQFPNYSSELNVNALLLGDSALYLCASSAGIGGTNQPQHFGDGTRLSIL.

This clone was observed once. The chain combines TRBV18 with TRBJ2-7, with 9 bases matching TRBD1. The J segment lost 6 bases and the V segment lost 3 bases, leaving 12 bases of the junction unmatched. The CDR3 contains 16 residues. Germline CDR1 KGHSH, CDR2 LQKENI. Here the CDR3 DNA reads TGTGCCAGCTCACCCAAGCCCCCGGGACAGGGACCCGAGCAGTACTTC. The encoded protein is CASSPKPPGQGPEQYF.

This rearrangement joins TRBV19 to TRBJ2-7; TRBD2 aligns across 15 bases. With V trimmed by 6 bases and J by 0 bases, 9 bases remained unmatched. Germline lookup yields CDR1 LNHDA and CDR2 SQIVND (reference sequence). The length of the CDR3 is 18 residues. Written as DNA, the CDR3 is TGTGCCAGTAGCTCGGGACTAGCGGGAGGATTAAGCTCCTACGAGCAGTACTTC. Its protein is CASSSGLAGGLSSYEQYF.

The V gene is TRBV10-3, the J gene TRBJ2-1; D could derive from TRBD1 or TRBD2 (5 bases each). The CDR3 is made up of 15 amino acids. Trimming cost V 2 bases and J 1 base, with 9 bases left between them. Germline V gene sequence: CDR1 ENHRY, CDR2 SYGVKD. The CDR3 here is CAISERGPSYNEQFF. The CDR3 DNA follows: TGTGCCATCAGTGAGCGGGGCCCGTCCTACAATGAGCAGTTCTTC.

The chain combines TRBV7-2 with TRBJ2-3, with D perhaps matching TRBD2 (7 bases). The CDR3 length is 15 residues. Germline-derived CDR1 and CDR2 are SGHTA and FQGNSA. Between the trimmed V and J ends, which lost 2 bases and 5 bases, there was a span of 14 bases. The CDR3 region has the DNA TGTGCCAGCAGCTTATGGGGGGGCAGGAGAGATACGCAGTATTTT. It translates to CASSLWGGRRDTQYF.